A selection of T cell receptor beta chains follows, all from one sample in a study of memory CD4+ T cells and cytomegalovirus serostatus. Clones were sequenced by immunoSEQ multiplex PCR, and TCRdb holds only the in-frame ones, with some missing. The sample shows about 58,000 clones, 82% of them seen only once. Sequencing used memory CD4+ T cells from blood. The source is an adult in good health and CMV-seronegative. Some clones in this sample may be carry-over from other donors' samples. CDR3s include the opening cysteine and the closing phenylalanine or tryptophan. The D gene is left open where the match is weak. Size tells how often a clone was seen (once, few, many) or the class of an expanded clone, and some rows leave it out.

clone_size: .; d_call: .; j_call: TRBJ2-5; v_call: TRBV2; cdr3_aa: CASTRGTVEETQYF; cdr3_nt: TGTGCCAGCACCCGGGGGACAGTGGAAGAGACCCAGTACTTC
clone_size: .; d_call: .; j_call: TRBJ2-2; v_call: TRBV5-1; cdr3_aa: CASSDTGELFF; cdr3_nt: TGCGCCAGCAGCGACACCGGGGAGCTGTTTTTT
clone_size: .; d_call: TRBD2; j_call: TRBJ2-1; v_call: TRBV18; cdr3_aa: CASSPPTSGSTGEQFF; cdr3_nt: TGTGCCAGCTCACCACCTACTAGCGGGAGTACTGGAGAGCAGTTCTTC
clone_size: .; d_call: .; j_call: TRBJ1-6; v_call: TRBV30; cdr3_aa: CAWTRQLGRVDSPLHF; cdr3_nt: TGTGCCTGGACTCGGCAGTTGGGGAGGGTTGATTCACCCCTCCACTTT
clone_size: few; d_call: TRBD2; j_call: TRBJ2-3; v_call: TRBV6-5; cdr3_aa: CASSLGGGRDTQYF; cdr3_nt: TGTGCCAGCAGCCTCGGCGGGGGGCGCGATACGCAGTATTTT
clone_size: .; d_call: .; j_call: TRBJ2-3; v_call: TRBV7-3; cdr3_aa: CASSPNPPDTQYF; cdr3_nt: TGTGCCAGCAGTCCTAACCCCCCCGATACGCAGTATTTT
clone_size: .; d_call: TRBD1; j_call: TRBJ2-7; v_call: TRBV11-3; cdr3_aa: CASSLSGTGGGEQYF; cdr3_nt: TGTGCCAGCAGCTTATCTGGGACAGGGGGCGGCGAGCAGTACTTC
clone_size: .; d_call: TRBD1; j_call: TRBJ2-5; v_call: TRBV19; cdr3_aa: CASRKTGAEETQYF; cdr3_nt: TGTGCCAGTAGAAAGACAGGGGCGGAGGAGACCCAGTACTTC
clone_size: .; d_call: .; j_call: TRBJ2-1; v_call: TRBV5-1; cdr3_aa: CASSLGPGEYNEQFF; cdr3_nt: TGCGCCAGCAGCTTGGGTCCGGGAGAATACAATGAGCAGTTCTTC
clone_size: once; d_call: .; j_call: TRBJ2-1; v_call: TRBV2; cdr3_aa: CASSRPSGEVYEQFF; cdr3_nt: TGTGCCAGCAGTCGGCCAAGCGGAGAAGTGTATGAGCAGTTCTTC
clone_size: .; d_call: .; j_call: TRBJ2-1; v_call: TRBV7-2; cdr3_aa: CASSNPRADEQFF; cdr3_nt: TGTGCCAGCAGCAACCCCCGTGCCGATGAGCAGTTCTTC
clone_size: .; d_call: .; j_call: TRBJ1-1; v_call: TRBV30; cdr3_aa: CAWSRGPGGEAFF; cdr3_nt: TGTGCCTGGAGTAGGGGCCCCGGGGGTGAAGCTTTCTTT
clone_size: once; d_call: TRBD1; j_call: TRBJ2-5; v_call: TRBV5-4; cdr3_aa: CASSTGRSGGEETQYF; cdr3_nt: TGTGCCAGCAGCACGGGACGGTCAGGGGGCGAGGAGACCCAGTACTTC
clone_size: .; d_call: .; j_call: TRBJ1-5; v_call: TRBV6-1; cdr3_aa: CASNEEQPQHF; cdr3_nt: TGTGCCAGCAACGAAGAGCAGCCCCAGCATTTT
clone_size: .; d_call: .; j_call: TRBJ1-4; v_call: TRBV4-1; cdr3_aa: CASSQERNEKLFF; cdr3_nt: TGCGCCAGCAGCCAAGAAAGGAATGAAAAACTGTTTTTT
clone_size: .; d_call: .; j_call: TRBJ2-2; v_call: TRBV7-8; cdr3_aa: CASSLDTSLSGELFF; cdr3_nt: TGTGCCAGCAGCTTAGATACTAGTCTTTCCGGGGAGCTGTTTTTT
clone_size: .; d_call: TRBD1; j_call: TRBJ2-7; v_call: TRBV27; cdr3_aa: CASRTNRGREQYF; cdr3_nt: TGTGCCAGCCGTACGAACAGGGGGCGCGAGCAGTACTTC
clone_size: .; d_call: .; j_call: TRBJ1-3; v_call: TRBV5-1; cdr3_aa: CASSSGLSGNTIYF; cdr3_nt: TGCGCCAGCAGCTCGGGACTCTCTGGAAACACCATATATTTT
clone_size: .; d_call: TRBD1; j_call: TRBJ1-4; v_call: TRBV4-1; cdr3_aa: CASRPSTGGAFANEKLFF; cdr3_nt: TGCGCCAGCAGACCCTCGACAGGGGGCGCTTTTGCTAATGAAAAACTGTTTTTT
clone_size: .; d_call: .; j_call: TRBJ1-2; v_call: TRBV28; cdr3_aa: CASSDPANYGYTF; cdr3_nt: TGTGCCAGCAGTGACCCAGCTAACTATGGCTACACCTTC
clone_size: .; d_call: .; j_call: TRBJ1-2; v_call: TRBV2; cdr3_aa: CASREASKGYGYTF; cdr3_nt: TGTGCCAGCCGCGAGGCGTCCAAAGGCTATGGCTACACCTTC
clone_size: .; d_call: .; j_call: TRBJ2-7; v_call: TRBV5-4; cdr3_aa: CASSPPPGSSYEQYF; cdr3_nt: TGTGCCAGCAGCCCACCTCCAGGGAGCTCCTACGAGCAGTACTTC
clone_size: .; d_call: TRBD1; j_call: TRBJ2-7; v_call: TRBV16; cdr3_aa: CASSQTAGGYEQYF; cdr3_nt: TGTGCCAGCAGCCAGACAGCAGGGGGTTACGAGCAGTACTTC
clone_size: .; d_call: .; j_call: TRBJ1-2; v_call: TRBV15; cdr3_aa: CATSRDRGPTTFYGYTF; cdr3_nt: TGTGCCACCAGCAGAGATCGGGGACCTACGACCTTCTATGGCTACACCTTC
clone_size: .; d_call: .; j_call: TRBJ2-7; v_call: TRBV7-2; cdr3_aa: CASSYPSRLEQYF; cdr3_nt: TGTGCCAGCAGCTACCCATCAAGACTCGAGCAGTACTTC
clone_size: .; d_call: .; j_call: TRBJ2-5; v_call: TRBV7-9; cdr3_aa: CASRRQIQETQYF; cdr3_nt: TGTGCCAGCAGGAGGCAAATCCAAGAGACCCAGTACTTC
clone_size: .; d_call: .; j_call: TRBJ2-3; v_call: TRBV10-3; cdr3_aa: CAISDSGIPTDTQYF; cdr3_nt: TGTGCCATCAGTGATTCAGGCATTCCCACAGATACGCAGTATTTT
clone_size: .; d_call: TRBD2; j_call: TRBJ2-5; v_call: TRBV7-8; cdr3_aa: CASSLGGGVRETQYF; cdr3_nt: TGTGCCAGCAGCCTGGGGGGGGGAGTGCGAGAGACCCAGTACTTC
clone_size: .; d_call: TRBD1; j_call: TRBJ1-4; v_call: TRBV5-1; cdr3_aa: CASSLGRGRVSTNEKLFF; cdr3_nt: TGCGCCAGCAGCTTGGGCAGGGGGCGCGTTTCAACTAATGAAAAACTGTTTTTT
clone_size: .; d_call: TRBD2; j_call: TRBJ2-7; v_call: TRBV4-2; cdr3_aa: CASSQDRRFLASGRYYEQYF; cdr3_nt: TGTGCCAGCAGCCAAGATAGGCGGTTTTTGGCTAGCGGGAGATACTACGAGCAGTACTTC
clone_size: .; d_call: TRBD2; j_call: TRBJ2-3; v_call: TRBV19; cdr3_aa: CASSTRTSGRADTQYF; cdr3_nt: TGTGCCAGTAGTACTCGGACTAGCGGGAGGGCAGATACGCAGTATTTT
clone_size: .; d_call: .; j_call: TRBJ1-2; v_call: TRBV4-1; cdr3_aa: CASSQGTRYGYTF; cdr3_nt: TGCGCCAGCAGCCAAGGGACTAGATATGGCTACACCTTC
clone_size: .; d_call: TRBD2; j_call: TRBJ2-7; v_call: TRBV7-9; cdr3_aa: CASSLGPSGPITYEQYF; cdr3_nt: TGTGCCAGCAGCTTGGGACCTAGCGGGCCGATTACCTACGAGCAGTACTTC
clone_size: .; d_call: .; j_call: TRBJ1-1; v_call: TRBV18; cdr3_aa: CASSPATGGGLNTEAFF; cdr3_nt: TGTGCCAGCTCCCCTGCAACGGGTGGGGGATTGAACACTGAAGCTTTCTTT
clone_size: .; d_call: TRBD1; j_call: TRBJ1-2; v_call: TRBV7-2; cdr3_aa: CASSSRSSGGYGYTF; cdr3_nt: TGTGCCAGCAGCTCCCGGTCTTCAGGGGGCTATGGCTACACCTTC
clone_size: .; d_call: .; j_call: TRBJ2-7; v_call: TRBV28; cdr3_aa: CASKRTNYEQYF; cdr3_nt: TGTGCCAGCAAGAGGACCAACTACGAGCAGTACTTC
clone_size: .; d_call: TRBD1; j_call: TRBJ2-1; v_call: TRBV7-9; cdr3_aa: CASKGGQGRSRYNEQFF; cdr3_nt: TGTGCCAGCAAAGGGGGACAGGGGAGATCTCGCTACAATGAGCAGTTCTTC
clone_size: .; d_call: TRBD1; j_call: TRBJ1-6; v_call: TRBV30; cdr3_aa: CAWSPGTGGSPLHF; cdr3_nt: TGTGCCTGGAGCCCCGGGACAGGAGGCTCACCCCTCCACTTT
clone_size: .; d_call: TRBD2; j_call: TRBJ2-1; v_call: TRBV19; cdr3_aa: CASRSASGTFYNEQFF; cdr3_nt: TGTGCCAGTAGATCGGCTAGCGGGACCTTCTACAATGAGCAGTTCTTC
clone_size: .; d_call: .; j_call: TRBJ1-2; v_call: TRBV28; cdr3_aa: CASSRRTPSVYGYTF; cdr3_nt: TGTGCCAGCAGTCGACGGACACCCTCCGTTTATGGCTACACCTTC
clone_size: .; d_call: .; j_call: TRBJ1-5; v_call: TRBV28; cdr3_aa: CASSYGDYQPQHF; cdr3_nt: TGTGCCAGCAGTTACGGGGATTATCAGCCCCAGCATTTT
clone_size: .; d_call: .; j_call: TRBJ2-7; v_call: TRBV5-4; cdr3_aa: CASSLGGGGSSYEQYF; cdr3_nt: TGTGCCAGCAGCTTAGGTGGAGGGGGGAGCTCCTACGAGCAGTACTTC
clone_size: .; d_call: .; j_call: TRBJ1-2; v_call: TRBV18; cdr3_aa: CASSSGSSGYTF; cdr3_nt: TGTGCCAGCTCATCAGGGAGTTCAGGCTACACCTTC
clone_size: .; d_call: .; j_call: TRBJ1-2; v_call: TRBV2; cdr3_aa: CASSDGGYYGYTF; cdr3_nt: TGTGCCAGCAGTGACGGAGGGTACTATGGCTACACCTTC
clone_size: .; d_call: .; j_call: TRBJ1-3; v_call: TRBV5-4; cdr3_aa: CASSRDYSGNTIYF; cdr3_nt: TGTGCCAGCAGCCGCGATTACTCTGGAAACACCATATATTTT
clone_size: .; d_call: .; j_call: TRBJ2-7; v_call: TRBV5-4; cdr3_aa: CASSLVSSEQYF; cdr3_nt: TGTGCCAGCAGCTTGGTCTCGAGTGAGCAGTACTTC
clone_size: .; d_call: TRBD2; j_call: TRBJ2-5; v_call: TRBV5-4; cdr3_aa: CASSPGLWAGATTQETQYF; cdr3_nt: TGTGCCAGCAGCCCAGGCCTATGGGCGGGAGCCACTACCCAAGAGACCCAGTACTTC
clone_size: .; d_call: .; j_call: TRBJ1-1; v_call: TRBV9; cdr3_aa: CASIRGDLVKNTEAFF; cdr3_nt: TGTGCCAGCATCCGAGGGGACCTAGTTAAGAACACTGAAGCTTTCTTT
clone_size: .; d_call: .; j_call: TRBJ1-2; v_call: TRBV5-4; cdr3_aa: CASSSGMGHSEDGYTF; cdr3_nt: TGTGCCAGCAGCTCAGGAATGGGCCACAGCGAAGATGGCTACACCTTC
clone_size: .; d_call: TRBD1; j_call: TRBJ1-5; v_call: TRBV30; cdr3_aa: CAWSSGQGGGNQPQHF; cdr3_nt: TGTGCCTGGAGTTCAGGACAGGGGGGCGGCAATCAGCCCCAGCATTTT
clone_size: .; d_call: .; j_call: TRBJ2-3; v_call: TRBV11-1; cdr3_aa: CASSLAGADTQYF; cdr3_nt: TGTGCCAGCAGCTTAGCAGGGGCAGATACGCAGTATTTT
clone_size: .; d_call: .; j_call: TRBJ2-5; v_call: TRBV5-5; cdr3_aa: CASSFAGPRETQYF; cdr3_nt: TGTGCCAGCAGCTTTGCAGGCCCACGCGAGACCCAGTACTTC
clone_size: .; d_call: .; j_call: TRBJ1-3; v_call: TRBV10-3; cdr3_aa: CATQGTSGNTIYF; cdr3_nt: TGTGCCACACAGGGCACCTCTGGAAACACCATATATTTT
clone_size: once; d_call: .; j_call: TRBJ2-1; v_call: TRBV20-1; cdr3_aa: CSARGVSEQFF; cdr3_nt: TGCAGTGCTAGAGGAGTCAGTGAGCAGTTCTTC
clone_size: .; d_call: TRBD1; j_call: TRBJ2-7; v_call: TRBV28; cdr3_aa: CASRRTGGSYEQYF; cdr3_nt: TGTGCCAGCAGACGGACAGGGGGCTCCTACGAGCAGTACTTC
clone_size: .; d_call: .; j_call: TRBJ2-3; v_call: TRBV19; cdr3_aa: CASSIIGTASTDTQYF; cdr3_nt: TGTGCCAGTAGTATCATAGGGACCGCTAGCACAGATACGCAGTATTTT
clone_size: .; d_call: TRBD2; j_call: TRBJ2-2; v_call: TRBV19; cdr3_aa: CASMKFRTSGRLTGELFF; cdr3_nt: TGTGCCAGTATGAAGTTTAGAACTAGCGGGAGACTCACCGGGGAGCTGTTTTTT